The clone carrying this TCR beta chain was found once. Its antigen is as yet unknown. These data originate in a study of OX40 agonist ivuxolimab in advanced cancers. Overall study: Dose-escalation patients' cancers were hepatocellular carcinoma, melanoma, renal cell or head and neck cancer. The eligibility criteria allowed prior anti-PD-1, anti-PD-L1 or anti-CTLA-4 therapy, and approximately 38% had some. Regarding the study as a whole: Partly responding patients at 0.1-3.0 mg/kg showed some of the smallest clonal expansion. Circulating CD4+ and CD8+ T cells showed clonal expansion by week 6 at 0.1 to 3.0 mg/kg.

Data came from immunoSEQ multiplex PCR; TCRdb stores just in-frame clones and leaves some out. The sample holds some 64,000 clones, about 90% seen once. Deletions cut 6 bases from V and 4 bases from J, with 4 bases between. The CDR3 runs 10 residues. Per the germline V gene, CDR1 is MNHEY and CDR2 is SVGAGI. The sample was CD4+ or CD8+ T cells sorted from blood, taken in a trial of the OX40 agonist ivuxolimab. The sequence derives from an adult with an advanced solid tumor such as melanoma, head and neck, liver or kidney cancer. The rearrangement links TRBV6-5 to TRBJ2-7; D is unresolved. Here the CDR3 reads CASRLYEQYF. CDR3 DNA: TGTGCCAGCAGACTGTACGAGCAGTACTTC.